This record concerns one T cell receptor beta chain sequence. Its specificity is not known. Blood CD8+ and CD4+ T cells underwent high-throughput TCR beta sequencing. CD8+ and CD4+ T cells were negatively isolated; TEMRA cells were FACS-enriched. Random hexamers served to reverse transcribe roughly 0.5 to 1 ug RNA. Each CDR3 protein is one row after TCRdb ran MiXCR on the immunoSEQ multiplex PCR reads. The data show fewer than 90,000 distinct CDR3 sequences, approximately 95% seen once. These data come from a study of CD8 T cells in Susac syndrome. Looking at the study overall: At the time of blood draw, patients with Susac syndrome were therapy-naive, receiving corticosteroids, or receiving intravenous immunoglobulin alone. Study-level findings and limits: In TEMRA cells and active patients, CD8+ clonal expansion in Susac reached its peak.

The CDR3 runs 13 residues. Looked up from germline, CDR1 is SGHNT and CDR2 is YENEEA. V gave up 1 base and J gave up 6 bases, with 7 bases separating them. V gene TRBV11-3 combines with J gene TRBJ2-1; D not resolved. The clonotype was recovered from a human donor with Susac syndrome. Sequencing was done on a sample of CD8+ T cells from PBMCs. CDR3 sequence: CASSLGRSNEQFF. The CDR3 nucleotides are TGTGCCAGCAGCTTAGGGCGGAGCAATGAGCAGTTCTTC.